This TCR beta chain was captured in a study of blood T cell repertoires in COVID-19 (dated by TCRdb to 2018 to 2021). Concerning the study at large: Samples from collaborators originated in the United States, Italy and Spain and spanned both the acute and convalescent phases of COVID-19. The material from the prospective study consisted of cDNA or gDNA derived from T cells, B-cell-depleted T cells, or PBMCs. Deeply sampled blood TCRbeta repertoires from subjects exposed to, actively infected with, or recovered from COVID-19 were included in the dataset. The repertoires were made available in a free public database intended to serve as a resource for research on the immune response to SARS-CoV-2. Samples came from the ongoing ImmuneRACE study (first 160 participants) plus 1,254 subjects from 6 global collaborators. The sample metadata nearly always contained a de-identified subject ID, COVID-19 status, age in years and sex. Where available, HLA class I and class II types were obtained from metadata supplied by the sample provider rather than from assay-based typing. The investigation overall reported the following: The quantity of clinical and demographic metadata differed by source and by participant and was supplied without curation.

A note on this clone: This clone's antigen is unknown. No per-base quality is available; no much larger clone lies one base away. This same CDR3 is encoded by further DNA sequences in the sample.

A second Seattle source provided samples from volunteer blood donors who had recovered from COVID-19. Collaborating institutions collected whole blood in K2EDTA tubes following their own protocols. For TCRbeta analysis, collaborators shipped samples in one of three forms: frozen whole blood, isolated PBMCs, or DNA extracted from either of those sample types. The CDR3 sequence holds 15 residues, the cysteine and phenylalanine included. Only the CDR3 DNA stays, 45 bases, in frame from base 1. In the germline V gene, CDR1 corresponds to KGHSH and CDR2 to LQKENI. V trim: 0 bases; J trim: 4 bases; unmatched bases: 3. The immunoSEQ Assay, a bias-controlled multiplex PCR, was used to amplify TCRbeta CDR3 regions from genomic DNA. The study's own analysis went as follows. Nucleated cell counts per sample were estimated from amplification of reference gene primers within the assay. To quantify the absolute abundance of each unique TCRbeta CDR3 rearrangement, sequence reads were collapsed and filtered. For each sample, productive Simpson clonality was calculated by taking the square root of Simpson's diversity index across productive rearrangements. As stored in TCRdb, this immuneACCESS dataset retains in-frame rearrangements with V and J assigned. A fraction of the clones does not appear; measured against another copy, unresolved V genes explain less than half of the discrepancy, and the remainder lacks a known reason. V and J calls and clone size are given by that table; D and trimming were obtained from the DNA. Within this sample are approximately 220,000 clones, with 80% to 85% of them counted one time only. Around 2.7% of the sample belongs to the ten largest clones.

The receptor was derived from a young woman who had recovered from COVID-19. Sequencing used peripheral blood. The chain is assembled from TRBV18 and TRBJ2-5; a stretch of 9 junction bases matches TRBD1. CDR3 sequence: CASSPPDRGSETQYF. The nucleotides are TGTGCCAGCTCACCACCGGACAGGGGTTCAGAGACCCAGTACTTC.